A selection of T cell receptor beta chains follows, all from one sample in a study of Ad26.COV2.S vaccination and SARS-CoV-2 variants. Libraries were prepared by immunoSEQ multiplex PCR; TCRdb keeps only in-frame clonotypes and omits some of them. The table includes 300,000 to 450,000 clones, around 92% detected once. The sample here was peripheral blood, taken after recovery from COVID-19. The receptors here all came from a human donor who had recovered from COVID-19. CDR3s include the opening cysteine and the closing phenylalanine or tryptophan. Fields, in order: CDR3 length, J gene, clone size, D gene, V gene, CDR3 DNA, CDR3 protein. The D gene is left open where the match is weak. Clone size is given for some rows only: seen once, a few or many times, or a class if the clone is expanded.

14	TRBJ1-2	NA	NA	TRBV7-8	TGTGCCAGCAGCCCCGAGGCGGGTTCCGATGGCTACACCTTC	CASSPEAGSDGYTF
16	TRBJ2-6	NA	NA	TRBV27	TGTGCCAGCAGTTCCCGACCCGGCGCTGGGGCCAACGTCCTGACTTTC	CASSSRPGAGANVLTF
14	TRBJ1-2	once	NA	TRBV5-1	TGCGCCAGCAGCTTGGGACAGGAGATCTATGGCTACACCTTC	CASSLGQEIYGYTF
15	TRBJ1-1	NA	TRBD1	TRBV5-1	TGCGCCAGCAGCCCGGGGACAGATGGTTGGAAGGGAGCTTTCTTT	CASSPGTDGWKGAFF
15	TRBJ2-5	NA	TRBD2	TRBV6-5	TGTGCCAGCAGCAGTAGCGGGGGCATACAAGAGACCCAGTACTTC	CASSSSGGIQETQYF
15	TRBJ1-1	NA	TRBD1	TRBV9	TGTGCCAGCAGCGTGGGTACAGGGGGGGCCACTGAAGCTTTCTTT	CASSVGTGGATEAFF
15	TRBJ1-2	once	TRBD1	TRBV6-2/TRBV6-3	TGTGCCAGCAACCCGGACAGGGGAGCTAACTATGGCTACACCTTC	CASNPDRGANYGYTF
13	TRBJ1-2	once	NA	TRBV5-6	TGTGCCAGCAGCCCTGGGCTCAACTATGGCTACACCTTC	CASSPGLNYGYTF
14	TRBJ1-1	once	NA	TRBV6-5	TGTGCCAGCAGTTACGGCCAAGTTGGGGCTGAAGCTTTCTTT	CASSYGQVGAEAFF
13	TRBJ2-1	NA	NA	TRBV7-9	TGTGCCAGCAGCTTAGAGCAAACCAATGAGCAGTTCTTC	CASSLEQTNEQFF
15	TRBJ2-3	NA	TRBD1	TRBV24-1	TGTGCCACCAGTGAGCCCGGACAGGGAACAGATACGCAGTATTTT	CATSEPGQGTDTQYF
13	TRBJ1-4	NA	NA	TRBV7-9	TGTGCCAGCAGCTTGGACAAGACAGAAAAACTGTTTTTT	CASSLDKTEKLFF
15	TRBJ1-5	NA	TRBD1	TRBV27	TGTGCCAGCAGTCTCGGGACAGGGGCTGGTCAGCCCCAGCATTTT	CASSLGTGAGQPQHF
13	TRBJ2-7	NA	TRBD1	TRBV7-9	TGTGCCAGCAGCTTAGAGGGGGCAGGGGGCAAGTACTTC	CASSLEGAGGKYF
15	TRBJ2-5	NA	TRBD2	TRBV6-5	TGTGCCAGCAGTCCCAGCGGGGGGGCCGAGGAGACCCAGTACTTC	CASSPSGGAEETQYF
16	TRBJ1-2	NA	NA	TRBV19	TGTGCCAGTAGCTGGAGGGGGACAACCTCTAACTATGGCTACACCTTC	CASSWRGTTSNYGYTF
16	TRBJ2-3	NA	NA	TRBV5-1	TGCGCCAGCAGCGCGTGGAGAAGGACTGAAACAGATACGCAGTATTTT	CASSAWRRTETDTQYF
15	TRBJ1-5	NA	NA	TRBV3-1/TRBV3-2	TGTGCCAGCAGCCCCGGTGCGCTGAGCAATCAGCCCCAGCATTTT	CASSPGALSNQPQHF
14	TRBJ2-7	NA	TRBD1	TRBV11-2	TGTGCCAGCAGCCAGGACAGGGGGAGCTACGAGCAGTACTTC	CASSQDRGSYEQYF
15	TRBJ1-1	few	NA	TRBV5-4	TGTGCCAGCAGCTTCCGGTGGGGGGCAGGGACTGAAGCTTTCTTT	CASSFRWGAGTEAFF
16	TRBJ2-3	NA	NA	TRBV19	TGTGCCAGTACCCCCGATGGACGATGGCTGGGAGATACGCAGTATTTT	CASTPDGRWLGDTQYF
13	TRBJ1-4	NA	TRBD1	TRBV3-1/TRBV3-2	TGTGCCAGCAGCCAAGAAGGGACAGTAAAACTGTTTTTT	CASSQEGTVKLFF
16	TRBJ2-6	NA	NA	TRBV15	TGTGCCACCAGCAGAGAAGCGGGCTCTGGGGCCAACGTCCTGACTTTC	CATSREAGSGANVLTF
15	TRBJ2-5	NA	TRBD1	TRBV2	TGTGCCAGCAGGGTCTTCCAGGGGGCAATGGAGACCCAGTACTTC	CASRVFQGAMETQYF
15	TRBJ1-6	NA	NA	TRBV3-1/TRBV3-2	TGTGCCAGCAGCCAAACACCCAACTATAATTCACCCCTCCACTTT	CASSQTPNYNSPLHF
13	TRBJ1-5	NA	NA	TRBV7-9	TGTGCCAGCAGCTTAGGACCCAATCAGCCCCAGCATTTT	CASSLGPNQPQHF
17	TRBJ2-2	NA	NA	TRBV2	TGTGCCAGCAGTGAAGCGCTTCTAGGGACGCCCACCGGGGAGCTGTTTTTT	CASSEALLGTPTGELFF
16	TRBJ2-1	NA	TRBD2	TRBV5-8	TGTGCCAGCACCCCTCGTGGCGGGGGGGGGAGGAATGAGCAGTTCTTC	CASTPRGGGGRNEQFF
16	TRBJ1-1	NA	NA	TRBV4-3	TGCGCCAGCAGCCAAGATCGGGCCGGCAGGAGGTCTGAAGCTTTCTTT	CASSQDRAGRRSEAFF